Given below is one T cell receptor beta chain in context. This CDR3 is 15 amino acids long. With V trimmed by 4 bases and J by 5 bases, 2 bases remained unmatched. Germline values: CDR1 SGHRS, CDR2 YFSETQ. Original handling: Amplification of reference gene primers provided the estimated nucleated cell counts. The protocol was immunoSEQ multiplex PCR, while the TCRdb copy is restricted to in-frame clones and leaves out a portion. That table gives V, J and clone size, and the DNA gave D and trimming. The data contain about 86,000 clones, roughly 83% of them singletons. The entry originates in a study of blood T cell repertoires in COVID-19. Whole-study context: The United States, Italy and Spain supplied acute and convalescent COVID-19 samples. Nucleic acid was either cDNA or gDNA, and it came from T cells, B-cell-depleted T cells, or PBMCs.

This TCR was recovered from a woman at least 80 years old with active or convalescent COVID-19. The V and J genes are TRBV5-1 and TRBJ2-2, with TRBD2 identical over 13 bases. The sample was peripheral blood. The CDR3 DNA reads TGCGCCAGCAGCCCGACTAGCGGGAGGACCGGGGAGCTGTTTTTT. Translating gives CASSPTSGRTGELFF.